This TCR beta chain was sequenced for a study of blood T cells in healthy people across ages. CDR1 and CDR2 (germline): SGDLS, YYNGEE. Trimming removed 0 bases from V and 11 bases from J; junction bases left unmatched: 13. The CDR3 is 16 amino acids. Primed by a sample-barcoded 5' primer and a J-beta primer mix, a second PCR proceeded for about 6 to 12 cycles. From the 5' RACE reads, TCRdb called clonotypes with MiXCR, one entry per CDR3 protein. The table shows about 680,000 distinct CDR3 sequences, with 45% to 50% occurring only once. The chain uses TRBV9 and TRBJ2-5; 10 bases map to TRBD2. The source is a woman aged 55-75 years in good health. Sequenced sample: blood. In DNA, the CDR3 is TGTGCCAGCAGCGTAGACGCTAGCGGGAGTAGGGATGAGCAGTACTTC. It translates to CASSVDASGSRDEQYF.